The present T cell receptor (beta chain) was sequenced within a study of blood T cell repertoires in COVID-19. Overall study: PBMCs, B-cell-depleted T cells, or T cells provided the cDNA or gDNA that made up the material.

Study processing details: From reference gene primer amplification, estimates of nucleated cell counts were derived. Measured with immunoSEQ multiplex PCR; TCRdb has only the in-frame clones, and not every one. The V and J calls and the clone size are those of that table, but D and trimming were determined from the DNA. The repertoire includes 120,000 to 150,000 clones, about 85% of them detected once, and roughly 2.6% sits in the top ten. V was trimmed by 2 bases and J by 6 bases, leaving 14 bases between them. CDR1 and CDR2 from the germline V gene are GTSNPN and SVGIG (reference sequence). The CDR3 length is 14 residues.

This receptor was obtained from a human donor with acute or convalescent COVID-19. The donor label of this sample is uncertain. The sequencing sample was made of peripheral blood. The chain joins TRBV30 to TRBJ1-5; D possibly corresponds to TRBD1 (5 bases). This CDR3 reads CAWSSRGSGQPQHF. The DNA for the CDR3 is TGTGCCTGGAGTTCCCGGGGGTCGGGTCAGCCCCAGCATTTT.